A selection of T cell receptor beta chains follows, all from one sample in a study of T-cell memory formation after mild COVID-19. TCRdb recomputed calls from the 5' RACE reads with MiXCR, one row per CDR3 protein. The repertoire includes 55,000 to 75,000 distinct CDR3 sequences, around 30% of them detected once, and approximately 43% sits in the top ten. Input material: PBMCs or a T cell subset sorted from them (not recorded which). The receptors come from a man younger than 35 who had mild COVID-19 (a few samples of this study predate the infection). Cell type and time point are not known. Both conserved end residues are part of each CDR3. The order of the fields is V gene, J gene, clone size, CDR3 length, D gene, CDR3 protein, CDR3 DNA. A D gene is named only where the DNA matches it firmly. The size of a clone is reported for some rows only, either as once, few or many, or as a class for expanded clones.

v_gene: TRBV15
j_gene: TRBJ2-5
abundance: -
len: 20
d_gene: TRBD2
CDR3aa: CATSRAPGTSGGGDPKTQYF
CDR3nt: TGTGCCACCAGCAGAGCCCCTGGGACTAGCGGGGGCGGAGACCCTAAGACCCAGTACTTC

v_gene: TRBV5-1
j_gene: TRBJ1-2
abundance: few
len: 15
d_gene: -
CDR3aa: CASSDGPEGNYGYTF
CDR3nt: TGCGCCAGCAGCGACGGACCCGAGGGGAACTATGGCTACACCTTC

v_gene: TRBV12-3/TRBV12-4
j_gene: TRBJ1-2
abundance: few
len: 17
d_gene: -
CDR3aa: CASTPTTGPEKFYGYTF
CDR3nt: TGTGCCAGCACTCCGACAACGGGCCCCGAGAAGTTCTATGGCTACACCTTC

v_gene: TRBV4-1
j_gene: TRBJ1-4
abundance: -
len: 16
d_gene: -
CDR3aa: CASSQDMGPTNEKLFF
CDR3nt: TGCGCCAGCAGCCAAGATATGGGGCCAACTAATGAAAAACTGTTTTTT

v_gene: TRBV5-1
j_gene: TRBJ2-5
abundance: few
len: 13
d_gene: -
CDR3aa: CASSLGRRETQYF
CDR3nt: TGCGCCAGCAGCTTGGGCCGGAGGGAGACCCAGTACTTC

v_gene: TRBV12-3/TRBV12-4
j_gene: TRBJ2-3
abundance: -
len: 14
d_gene: -
CDR3aa: CASSPTGSTDTQYF
CDR3nt: TGTGCCAGCAGCCCGACAGGTAGCACAGATACGCAGTATTTT

v_gene: TRBV4-2
j_gene: TRBJ1-2
abundance: -
len: 15
d_gene: -
CDR3aa: CASSQGLARGYGYTF
CDR3nt: TGTGCCAGCAGCCAAGGATTGGCCAGGGGCTATGGCTACACCTTC

v_gene: TRBV20-1
j_gene: TRBJ1-2
abundance: -
len: 13
d_gene: -
CDR3aa: CSARDQWEDGYTF
CDR3nt: TGCAGTGCTAGAGACCAGTGGGAGGATGGCTACACCTTC

v_gene: TRBV12-3/TRBV12-4
j_gene: TRBJ2-1
abundance: few
len: 14
d_gene: TRBD1
CDR3aa: CASSVATGTNEQFF
CDR3nt: TGTGCCAGCAGCGTTGCGACAGGGACCAATGAGCAGTTCTTC

v_gene: TRBV11-2
j_gene: TRBJ1-1
abundance: -
len: 14
d_gene: -
CDR3aa: CASSWGAGSTEAFF
CDR3nt: TGTGCCAGCAGCTGGGGGGCTGGGAGCACTGAAGCTTTCTTT

v_gene: TRBV5-5
j_gene: TRBJ2-3
abundance: -
len: 15
d_gene: TRBD1
CDR3aa: CASSFSGQGADTQYF
CDR3nt: TGTGCCAGCAGCTTTTCGGGACAGGGCGCAGATACGCAGTATTTT

v_gene: TRBV3-1
j_gene: TRBJ1-2
abundance: -
len: 15
d_gene: -
CDR3aa: CASSQDLLSSRGYTF
CDR3nt: TGTGCCAGCAGCCAAGATCTCCTTAGCAGTCGAGGCTACACCTTC

v_gene: TRBV4-2
j_gene: TRBJ2-5
abundance: -
len: 16
d_gene: TRBD2
CDR3aa: CASSQDGAGGQETQYF
CDR3nt: TGTGCCAGCAGCCAAGATGGGGCGGGGGGCCAAGAGACCCAGTACTTC

v_gene: TRBV4-2
j_gene: TRBJ2-1
abundance: -
len: 12
d_gene: -
CDR3aa: CASSQAENEQFF
CDR3nt: TGTGCCAGCAGTCAGGCGGAAAATGAGCAGTTCTTC

v_gene: TRBV29-1
j_gene: TRBJ2-3
abundance: -
len: 13
d_gene: TRBD2
CDR3aa: CSVPGRGTDTQYF
CDR3nt: TGCAGCGTTCCGGGGAGGGGCACAGATACGCAGTATTTT

v_gene: TRBV7-9
j_gene: TRBJ2-7
abundance: many
len: 18
d_gene: -
CDR3aa: CASSWGPGQEGPLYEQYF
CDR3nt: TGTGCCAGCAGCTGGGGACCGGGACAAGAAGGGCCTCTCTACGAGCAGTACTTC

v_gene: TRBV5-4
j_gene: TRBJ2-3
abundance: -
len: 17
d_gene: TRBD1
CDR3aa: CASSSGRQGRFTDTQYF
CDR3nt: TGTGCCAGCAGCTCAGGGCGACAGGGACGATTCACAGATACGCAGTATTTT

v_gene: TRBV20-1
j_gene: TRBJ2-7
abundance: -
len: 13
d_gene: -
CDR3aa: CSASIASPYEQYF
CDR3nt: TGCAGTGCTAGCATAGCCAGCCCATACGAGCAGTACTTC

v_gene: TRBV6-2/TRBV6-3
j_gene: TRBJ2-1
abundance: -
len: 12
d_gene: -
CDR3aa: CASSYGYNEQFF
CDR3nt: TGTGCCAGCAGTTACGGATACAATGAGCAGTTCTTC

v_gene: TRBV25-1
j_gene: TRBJ1-1
abundance: -
len: 15
d_gene: -
CDR3aa: CASSPPGGWNTEAFF
CDR3nt: TGTGCCAGCAGTCCGCCCGGGGGCTGGAACACTGAAGCTTTCTTT

v_gene: TRBV7-6
j_gene: TRBJ2-5
abundance: few
len: 12
d_gene: -
CDR3aa: CASSLATETQYF
CDR3nt: TGTGCCAGCAGCTTAGCAACGGAGACCCAGTACTTC

v_gene: TRBV6-6
j_gene: TRBJ1-2
abundance: few
len: 16
d_gene: -
CDR3aa: CASSYSIAKGKGGYTF
CDR3nt: TGTGCCAGCAGTTACTCGATCGCAAAGGGTAAAGGTGGCTACACCTTC

v_gene: TRBV4-1
j_gene: TRBJ2-7
abundance: few
len: 12
d_gene: TRBD2
CDR3aa: CASSQGLAEQYF
CDR3nt: TGCGCCAGCAGCCAGGGACTAGCCGAGCAGTACTTC

v_gene: TRBV5-4
j_gene: TRBJ1-5
abundance: -
len: 16
d_gene: -
CDR3aa: CASSLEQGESNQPQHF
CDR3nt: TGTGCCAGCAGCTTGGAGCAGGGTGAAAGCAATCAGCCCCAGCATTTT

v_gene: TRBV12-3/TRBV12-4
j_gene: TRBJ2-5
abundance: -
len: 14
d_gene: -
CDR3aa: CASTRDGHQETQYF
CDR3nt: TGTGCCAGCACCCGGGACGGACACCAAGAGACCCAGTACTTC

v_gene: TRBV29-1
j_gene: TRBJ2-2
abundance: few
len: 13
d_gene: TRBD2
CDR3aa: CSVEAGGVGELFF
CDR3nt: TGCAGCGTTGAAGCCGGGGGGGTCGGGGAGCTGTTTTTT

v_gene: TRBV7-9
j_gene: TRBJ2-3
abundance: -
len: 17
d_gene: TRBD2
CDR3aa: CASSLWSASGDTDTQYF
CDR3nt: TGTGCCAGCAGCTTATGGAGTGCTAGCGGGGACACAGATACGCAGTATTTT

v_gene: TRBV14
j_gene: TRBJ2-3
abundance: -
len: 15
d_gene: -
CDR3aa: CASSHRRLVPDTQYF
CDR3nt: TGTGCCAGCAGCCACAGAAGGCTTGTCCCAGATACGCAGTATTTT